These 15 T cell receptor beta chains were all obtained from the same sample, sequenced in a study of T cell responses to AZD1222 COVID-19 vaccine (dated by TCRdb to the early 2020s). The sample's time point, from its label and the paper: baseline before first vaccination. The method behind the library was the immunoSEQ multiplex PCR assay. Held by TCRdb, this immuneACCESS table contains in-frame sequences only and omits some clones. Under half of the omission traces to an unresolved V gene where checked; the cause of the rest is unknown. The sample table shows about 200,000 clones, and around 92% are seen once. The ten biggest clones cover approximately 1.4% of the sample. The specimen comprised peripheral blood, sampled on day 0 of AZD1222 vaccination. These receptor sequences come from an adult in good health.

This chain joins TRBV6-5 and TRBJ1-1, with D perhaps TRBD1 (5 bases). Trimming removed 2 bases at V and 7 bases at J, with 14 bases between. The CDR3 consists of 14 residues. The germline V gene has CDR1 MNHEY and CDR2 SVGAGI. The CDR3 DNA reads TGTGCCAGCAGTTACAATTCAGGGAGCGGTGAAGCTTTCTTT. It specifies CASSYNSGSGEAFF.

CDR3 in amino acids: CASSPWAGETQYF. For the CDR3, the DNA is TGTGCCAGCAGCCCCTGGGCGGGGGAGACCCAGTACTTC. The rearrangement joins TRBV12-3 or TRBV12-4 to TRBJ2-5, with D possibly TRBD2 on 6 matching bases. The V gene lost 6 bases and the J gene lost 5 bases, with 13 bases spanning the gap. This CDR3 is 13 amino acids long.

This clone came up once. The J gene is TRBJ1-1, the V gene TRBV5-6; no clear D. The length of the CDR3 is 14 residues. The germline gives CDR1 SGHDT, CDR2 YYEEEE. Deletions cut 3 bases from V and 4 bases from J, with 13 bases between. This CDR3 is CASSSPDRGTEAFF. The CDR3 DNA reads TGTGCCAGCAGCTCTCCAGATCGGGGCACTGAAGCTTTCTTT.

The gene calls are TRBV25-1 and TRBJ1-1; 12 nucleotides line up with TRBD1. In germline, CDR1 is MGHDK, CDR2 SYGVNS. This CDR3 comprises 13 residues. J gave up 7 bases and V 6 bases, and 3 bases lay outside the gene matches. The CDR3 DNA reads TGTGCCAGCAGAGGGACAGGGGGCTTTGAAGCTTTCTTT. Translating it yields CASRGTGGFEAFF.

V gene TRBV30 combines with J gene TRBJ2-5; D is undetermined. CDR1 and CDR2 from the germline V gene are GTSNPN and SVGIG (reference sequence). Trimming removed 5 bases at V and 7 bases at J, with 23 bases between. This CDR3 spans 15 amino acids. The CDR3 region has the DNA TGTGCCTGGGGGGTTGAGGACGCTCGGACGGGGACCCAGTACTTC. It specifies CAWGVEDARTGTQYF.

This chain joins TRBV3-1 (or the pseudogene TRBV3-2) and TRBJ1-1; possibly TRBD1 for D (6 bases). The CDR3 has 15 residues. Germline V CDR1 and CDR2: LGHDT, YNNKEL (reference sequence). With 1 base removed from V and 1 base from J, the gap between germline ends came to 10 bases. CDR3 sequence (DNA): TGTGCCAGCAGCCAAGTCCCCAGGGGGAACACTGAAGCTTTCTTT. This encodes CASSQVPRGNTEAFF.

The chain recombines TRBV24-1 with TRBJ2-3; 8 positions agree with TRBD2. The CDR3 totals 16 residues. Germline V CDR1 and CDR2: KGHDR, SFDVKD. The trim removed 4 bases at V and 6 bases at J, leaving 11 bases unmatched. The CDR3 DNA sequence: TGTGCCACCAGTGACTACGGCGGGGGGAGGGCCGATACGCAGTATTTT. Protein sequence: CATSDYGGGRADTQYF.

The chain links TRBV6-5 to TRBJ1-2; unclear D gene. This CDR3 contains 12 residues. Trimming removed 8 bases at V and 2 bases at J, with 9 bases between. Germline CDR1 reads MNHEY; CDR2 reads SVGAGI. The CDR3 spells CASLAANYGYTF. CDR3 DNA: TGTGCCAGCCTGGCAGCAAACTATGGCTACACCTTC.

The chain carries TRBV4-3 and TRBJ2-1; possible D gene TRBD1, 6 bases. CDR3 length equals 16 residues. V shed 2 bases and J shed 3 bases, with 14 bases lying between them. CDR1 is LGHNA, CDR2 YSLEER, per germline. The CDR3 DNA reads TGCGCCAGCAGCCAAATACCAGGGGCCCTCTACAATGAGCAGTTCTTC. Its translation is CASSQIPGALYNEQFF.

This chain uses TRBV28 with TRBJ2-1; D unclear. This CDR3 has 11 amino acids. Trimming removed 7 bases from V and 3 bases from J, with 4 bases in between. Germline V lookup: CDR1 MDHEN, CDR2 SYDVKM. DNA of the CDR3: TGTGCCAGCATGAACTACAATGAGCAGTTCTTC. Translating gives CASMNYNEQFF.

The chain combines TRBV6-5 with TRBJ1-5; no firm D call. The CDR3 has 14 amino acids. The V gene lost 3 bases and the J gene lost 8 bases, with 14 bases spanning the gap. Germline lookup yields CDR1 MNHEY and CDR2 SVGAGI. The CDR3 DNA sequence: TGTGCCAGCAGTTATTCCGAAACAATAAAGCCCCAGCATTTT. Protein: CASSYSETIKPQHF.

The gene calls are TRBV9 and TRBJ2-3; tentatively, D is TRBD2 (7 bases). The CDR3 has 16 residues. Trimming took 4 bases from V and 4 from J, leaving 19 bases between them. CDR1 SGDLS and CDR2 YYNGEE come from the germline V gene. CDR3 nucleotide sequence: TGTGCCAGCAGCCTACGACAGGCGGGGGCCGCAGATACGCAGTATTTT. Amino acid sequence: CASSLRQAGAADTQYF.

The chain carries TRBV3-1 (or the pseudogene TRBV3-2) and TRBJ1-1, with D tentatively TRBD1 (5 bases). The CDR3 runs 13 residues. V lost 3 bases and J 6 bases, leaving 11 bases between the germline ends. CDR1 and CDR2 from the germline V gene are LGHDT and YNNKEL (reference sequence). The CDR3 protein is CASSQSEGAEAFF. The DNA of the CDR3 is TGTGCCAGCAGCCAGTCGGAAGGGGCTGAAGCTTTCTTT.

The chain uses TRBV18 and TRBJ2-2, with D unclear. There are 15 residues in the CDR3. V was pared by 2 bases and J by 0 bases, with 7 bases between. Germline values: CDR1 KGHSH, CDR2 LQKENI. The chain's CDR3 is CASSPSQANTGELFF. The CDR3 coding sequence is TGTGCCAGCTCACCATCACAAGCGAACACCGGGGAGCTGTTTTTT.

The rearrangement joins TRBV6-5 to TRBJ1-3; D remains unclear. CDR3 length: 15 amino acids. Trimming took off 6 bases at V and 3 bases at J, with 15 bases between the two ends. Germline V gene lookup returns CDR1 MNHEY and CDR2 SVGAGI. The CDR3 bases are TGTGCCAGCAGATTCGACTCTGGGGTTGGAAACACCATATATTTT. Amino acid sequence: CASRFDSGVGNTIYF.